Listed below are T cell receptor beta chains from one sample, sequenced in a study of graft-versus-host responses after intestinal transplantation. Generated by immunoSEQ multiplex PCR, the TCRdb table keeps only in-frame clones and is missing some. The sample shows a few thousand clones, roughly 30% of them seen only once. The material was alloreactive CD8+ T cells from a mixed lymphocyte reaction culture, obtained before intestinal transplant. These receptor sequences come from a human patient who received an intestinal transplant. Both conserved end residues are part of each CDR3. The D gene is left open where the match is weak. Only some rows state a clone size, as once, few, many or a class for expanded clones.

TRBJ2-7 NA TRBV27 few CASSLEFLRQAPYEQYF TGTGCCAGCAGTTTAGAGTTTCTTCGACAGGCCCCCTACGAGCAGTACTTC
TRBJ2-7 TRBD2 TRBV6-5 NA CASTRGGPVGEQYF TGTGCCAGCACCCGGGGGGGACCGGTGGGCGAGCAGTACTTC
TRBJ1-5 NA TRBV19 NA CASSMGLYSNQPQHF TGTGCCAGTAGTATGGGCCTCTATAGCAATCAGCCCCAGCATTTT
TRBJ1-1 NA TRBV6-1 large CASSEAERWNTEAFF TGTGCCAGCAGTGAAGCGGAACGGTGGAACACTGAAGCTTTCTTT
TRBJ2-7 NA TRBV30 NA CAFGETSYEQYF TGTGCCTTCGGGGAGACCTCCTACGAGCAGTACTTC
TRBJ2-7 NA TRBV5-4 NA CASSLGSDEQYF TGTGCCAGCAGCTTGGGCAGCGACGAGCAGTACTTC
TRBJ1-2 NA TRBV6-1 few CASRGTPLYYGYTF TGTGCCAGCCGGGGGACCCCTCTCTACTATGGCTACACCTTC
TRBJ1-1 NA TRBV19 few CASSILGGSEAFF TGTGCCAGTAGTATACTAGGCGGCTCGGAAGCTTTCTTT
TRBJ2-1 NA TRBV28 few CASSRSWGSQANEQFF TGTGCCAGCAGTCGCTCATGGGGTTCTCAGGCGAATGAGCAGTTCTTC
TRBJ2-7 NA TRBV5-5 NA CASSLGTGPEQYF TGTGCCAGCAGCTTGGGCACAGGGCCCGAGCAGTACTTC
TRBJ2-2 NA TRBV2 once CASSDLAQMSTGELFF TGTGCCAGCAGTGATCTAGCCCAGATGTCCACCGGGGAGCTGTTTTTT
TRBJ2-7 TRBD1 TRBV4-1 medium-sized CASSQDGGTGDEQYF TGCGCCAGCAGCCAAGATGGAGGGACAGGGGACGAGCAGTACTTC
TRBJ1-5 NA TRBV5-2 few CASSYGSGNQPQHF TGTGCCAGCAGCTATGGCAGCGGCAATCAGCCCCAGCATTTT
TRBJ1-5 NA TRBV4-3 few CASSLRDTSNQPQHF TGCGCCAGCAGCCTCCGGGACACTAGCAATCAGCCCCAGCATTTT
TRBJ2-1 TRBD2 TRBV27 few CASSLAGGPTYNEQFF TGTGCCAGCAGTTTAGCGGGAGGGCCCACCTACAATGAGCAGTTCTTC
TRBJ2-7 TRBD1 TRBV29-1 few CSVELGTGGEGYEQYF TGCAGCGTTGAATTGGGGACAGGGGGCGAAGGCTACGAGCAGTACTTC
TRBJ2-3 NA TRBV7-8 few CASSFRPASTDTQYF TGTGCCAGCAGCTTCAGACCAGCCAGCACAGATACGCAGTATTTT
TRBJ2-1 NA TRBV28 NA CASSLAKNEQFF TGTGCCAGCAGTTTAGCTAAGAATGAGCAGTTCTTC
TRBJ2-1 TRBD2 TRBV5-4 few CASSQDHRGTSGINEQFF TGTGCCAGCAGCCAAGATCACCGTGGGACTAGCGGGATCAATGAGCAGTTCTTC
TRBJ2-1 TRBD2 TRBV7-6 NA CASSLAIAGGAGEQFF TGTGCCAGCAGCTTAGCGATCGCGGGGGGGGCCGGTGAGCAGTTCTTC
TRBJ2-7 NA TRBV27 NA CASSSGYTYEQYF TGTGCCAGCAGTTCCGGCTACACCTACGAGCAGTACTTC
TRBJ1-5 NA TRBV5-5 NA CASSYGSGNQPQHF TGTGCCAGCAGCTATGGCAGCGGCAATCAGCCCCAGCATTTT
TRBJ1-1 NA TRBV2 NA CASSEEGMNTEAFF TGTGCCTCATCGGAGGAGGGGATGAACACTGAAGCTTTCTTT
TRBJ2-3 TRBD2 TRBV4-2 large CASSQELAGGPGTDTQYF TGTGCCAGCAGCCAAGAGCTAGCGGGAGGGCCTGGCACAGATACGCAGTATTTT
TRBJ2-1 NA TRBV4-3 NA CASSQGSGLNEQFF TGCGCCAGCAGCCAAGGGTCTGGGCTCAATGAGCAGTTCTTC
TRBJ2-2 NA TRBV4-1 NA CASSQAAGELFF TGCGCCAGCAGCCAAGCGGCCGGGGAGCTGTTTTTT
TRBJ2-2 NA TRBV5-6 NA CASSFGGTGELFF TGTGCCAGCAGCTTTGGAGGGACCGGGGAGCTGTTTTTT
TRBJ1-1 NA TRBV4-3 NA CASSRMPQPGTEAFF TGCGCCAGCAGCCGAATGCCGCAGCCGGGCACTGAAGCTTTCTTT
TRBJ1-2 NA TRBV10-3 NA CASSQAPIDGYTF TGTGCCAGCAGCCAAGCTCCGATAGATGGCTACACCTTC
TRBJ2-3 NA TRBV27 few CASSPRAAGGTDTQYF TGTGCCAGCAGTCCTCGGGCAGCCGGAGGGACAGATACGCAGTATTTT
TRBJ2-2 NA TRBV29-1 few CSVAGTATTGELFF TGCAGCGTCGCCGGCACAGCAACCACCGGGGAGCTGTTTTTT
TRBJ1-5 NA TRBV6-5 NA CASSSMTGSNQPQHF TGTGCCAGCAGTAGTATGACAGGATCCAATCAGCCCCAGCATTTT
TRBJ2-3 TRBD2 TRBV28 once CASSSWTSGRVWGTDTQYF TGTGCCAGCAGTTCCTGGACTAGCGGGAGGGTGTGGGGCACAGATACGCAGTATTTT
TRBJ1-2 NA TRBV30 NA CAWSVGNTNYGYTF TGTGCCTGGAGTGTGGGGAATACTAACTATGGCTACACCTTC
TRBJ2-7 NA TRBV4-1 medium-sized CASGDRDLSYEQYF TGCGCCAGCGGGGACCGGGACCTTTCCTACGAGCAGTACTTC
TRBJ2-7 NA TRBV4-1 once CASSFGLEQYF TGCGCCAGCAGCTTCGGCCTCGAGCAGTACTTC
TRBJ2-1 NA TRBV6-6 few CASRAGLSKFF TGTGCCAGCAGGGCGGGACTTAGCAAGTTCTTC
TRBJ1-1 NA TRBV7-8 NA CASSLYGQLNTEAFF TGTGCCAGCAGCTTATATGGCCAGTTAAACACTGAAGCTTTCTTT
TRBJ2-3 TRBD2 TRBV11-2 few CASSGWTSGSPGLDTQYF TGTGCCAGCAGCGGCTGGACTAGCGGGAGTCCCGGCCTAGATACGCAGTATTTT
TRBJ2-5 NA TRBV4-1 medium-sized CASSHWAGSQETQYF TGCGCCAGCAGCCACTGGGCGGGATCCCAAGAGACCCAGTACTTC
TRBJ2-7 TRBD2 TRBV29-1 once CSVEMGTSGYEQYF TGCAGCGTTGAAATGGGGACTAGCGGTTACGAGCAGTACTTC
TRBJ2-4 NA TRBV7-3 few CASSLYGGKNIQYF TGTGCCAGCAGCTTATATGGCGGCAAAAACATTCAGTACTTC
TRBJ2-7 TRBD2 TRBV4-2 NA CASSQEAAGAEQYF TGTGCCAGCAGCCAAGAGGCGGCGGGAGCAGAGCAGTACTTC
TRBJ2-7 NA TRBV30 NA CAWSDESLSYEQYF TGTGCCTGGAGTGATGAGAGCCTCTCCTACGAGCAGTACTTC
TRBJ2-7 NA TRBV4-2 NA CASSQTRAQGYEQYF TGTGCCAGCAGCCAGACCCGGGCCCAGGGCTACGAGCAGTACTTC
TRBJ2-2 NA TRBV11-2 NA CASNDRGGTGELFF TGTGCCAGCAACGACAGGGGAGGGACCGGGGAGCTGTTTTTT
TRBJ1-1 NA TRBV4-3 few CASSQDLGGTEAFF TGCGCCAGCAGCCAAGACTTAGGGGGTACTGAAGCTTTCTTT
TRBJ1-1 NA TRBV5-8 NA CASSFRGVARLEAFF TGTGCCAGCAGCTTCCGGGGGGTCGCCAGACTAGAAGCTTTCTTT
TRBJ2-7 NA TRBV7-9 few CASSLGYGSQYEQYF TGTGCCAGCAGCTTGGGTTATGGCAGTCAATACGAGCAGTACTTC
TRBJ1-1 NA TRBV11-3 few CASSIGNVEAFF TGTGCCAGCAGCATCGGCAATGTTGAAGCTTTCTTT
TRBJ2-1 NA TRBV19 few CASSRLDSTYNEQFF TGTGCCAGTAGTCGCCTGGACAGCACCTACAATGAGCAGTTCTTC
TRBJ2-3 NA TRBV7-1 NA CASSLDWTDTQYF TGTGCCAGCAGCTTAGACTGGACAGATACGCAGTATTTT
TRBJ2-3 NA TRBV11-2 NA CASSLDRGGRRADTQYF TGTGCCAGCAGCTTAGATAGGGGGGGCCGGAGGGCAGATACGCAGTATTTT
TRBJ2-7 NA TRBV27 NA CASSYGSSASNEQYF TGTGCCAGCAGTTACGGGTCTTCCGCCAGTAACGAGCAGTACTTC
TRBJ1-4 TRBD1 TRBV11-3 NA CASSSRTPQGANDEKLFF TGTGCCAGCAGCTCCCGAACCCCACAGGGGGCTAATGATGAAAAACTGTTTTTT